The T cell receptor beta chain under discussion was sequenced for a study of cytomegalovirus exposure and HLA in healthy donors. The wider study: Earlier results showed roughly 120 million unique TCR beta sequences derived from 150 million to 200 million T cells. Findings of the study overall: TCR beta V segments were, for the most part, productive about 87% or about 30% of the time in an earlier analysis. Donors were assumed by presence/absence analyses to have roughly uniform sequencing depth.

Concerning this clone: Its antigen is unidentified.

The primer mix had 60 Vbeta and 13 Jbeta primers. Sequenced by immunoSEQ multiplex PCR; TCRdb stores in-frame clones only, minus some. The table shows some 67,000 clones, with roughly 76% occurring only once. The material sequenced was PBMCs. The clonotype was recovered from a man aged 55-75 years in good health and CMV-seropositive.

CDR3 sequence: CASSEIAGTANYGYTF. The CDR3 DNA reads TGTGCCAGCAGTGAAATTGCGGGCACCGCTAACTATGGCTACACCTTC. The rearrangement uses TRBV2 and TRBJ1-2, with D unresolved. This CDR3 has 16 residues. Trimming removed 2 bases from V and 0 bases from J, with 13 bases in between. Germline V gene lookup returns CDR1 SNHLY and CDR2 FYNNEI.